This T cell receptor (beta chain) was captured in a study of T cells in Graves' hyperthyroidism and ophthalmopathy. Study results and limitations: Stable hyperthyroidism was told apart from ophthalmopathy by a model built on 13 V-J features.

RNA transcripts yielded amplified TCR beta CDR3 regions. During a first-round RT-PCR of the TCR CDR3, the HTBI primer set was used. TCRdb redid the calling of the multiplex PCR reads with MiXCR, one entry per CDR3 protein. Among 600,000 to 850,000 distinct CDR3 sequences, 15% to 20% were seen once, and the ten largest hold over 15%. About this clonotype itself: Its specificity is unknown.

The ends were cut back, 1 base at V and 2 bases at J, with 30 bases in the middle. The CDR3 has 21 residues. Germline CDR1 is SGDLS and CDR2 is YYNGEE. In patients aged 18 to 65, hyperthyroidism was newly diagnosed, with duration under 2 months. Patients having uncontrolled infection, another autoimmune disease, pregnancy or lactation were not included. When hyperthyroidism was first diagnosed, the blood sample was taken, preceding any ophthalmopathy symptoms. The source material was blood. This sequence joins TRBV9 and TRBJ1-2, with D maybe TRBD1 (6 bases). The sequence came from a woman in her forties or fifties with Graves' hyperthyroidism that later progressed to Graves' ophthalmopathy. The CDR3: CASSVTTWEGTGLGANYGYTF. The CDR3 DNA is TGTGCCAGCAGCGTAACTACATGGGAGGGGACCGGACTGGGGGCCAACTATGGCTACACCTTC.